A selection of T cell receptor beta chains follows, all from one sample in a study of blood T cells in healthy people across ages. Each CDR3 protein gets one entry after TCRdb re-called the 5' RACE reads with MiXCR. The table includes some 1.4 million distinct CDR3 sequences, roughly 40% detected once. Sequenced material: blood. Receptors originate from a woman aged 18-29 years in good health. The CDR3 runs from the conserved cysteine through the conserved F or W. A D gene is named only where the DNA matches it firmly. Size values are once, few and many counts, or a class for expanded clones, and some rows have none.

few | TRBJ2-7 | TRBV5-1 | TRBD1 | CASSSGTGGDEQYF | TGCGCCAGCAGCTCCGGGACAGGGGGAGACGAGCAGTACTTC
- | TRBJ2-1 | TRBV9 | TRBD2 | CASSVGSSGGSARYNEQFF | TGTGCCAGCAGCGTAGGGTCTAGCGGGGGGAGTGCACGATACAATGAGCAGTTCTTC
- | TRBJ2-3 | TRBV5-1 | - | CASNGQSSTDTQYF | TGCGCCAGCAACGGACAGTCAAGCACAGATACGCAGTATTTT
- | TRBJ1-5 | TRBV10-3 | - | CAISESGGGRAGDQPQHF | TGTGCCATCAGTGAGTCGGGCGGAGGCAGGGCAGGGGATCAGCCCCAGCATTTT
few | TRBJ2-5 | TRBV29-1 | TRBD2 | CSVDTSGGATQYF | TGCAGCGTTGATACTAGCGGGGGGGCGACCCAGTACTTC
few | TRBJ2-1 | TRBV3-1 | TRBD2 | CASSHEVWTSGINEQFF | TGTGCCAGCAGCCACGAAGTCTGGACTAGCGGGATCAATGAGCAGTTCTTC
- | TRBJ2-6 | TRBV19 | - | CAHGEGTGGANVLTF | TGTGCCCACGGGGAAGGGACTGGTGGGGCCAACGTCCTGACTTTC
- | TRBJ1-1 | TRBV20-1 | - | CSARVGGPLNTEAFF | TGCAGTGCTAGAGTCGGGGGACCTTTGAACACTGAAGCTTTCTTT
few | TRBJ1-1 | TRBV20-1 | - | CSARDPPSNPTNTEAFF | TGCAGTGCTAGAGATCCACCATCGAACCCAACCAACACTGAAGCTTTCTTT
few | TRBJ2-7 | TRBV2 | - | CASSESPTYSYEQYF | TGTGCCAGCAGTGAATCCCCTACCTACTCCTACGAGCAGTACTTC